This T cell receptor (beta chain) is drawn from a study of T cell repertoires in cytomegalovirus infection. The CDR3 runs to 17 residues. J gave up 4 bases and V 0 bases, and 9 bases lay outside the gene matches. Germline-derived CDR1 and CDR2 are MGHRA and YSYEKL. This clonotype was counted between two and nine times. TCRdb analysed the reads with MiXCR anew, one entry per CDR3 protein. The data contain 200,000 or so distinct CDR3 sequences, approximately 28% of them singletons. This TCR came from a human donor in good health (CMV status not recorded). Some clones in this sample may be carry-over from other donors' samples. Sequencing was carried out using PBMCs. The chain combines TRBV4-1 with TRBJ1-3; TRBD1 agrees at 7 bases. This CDR3 is CASSQEIQGRWGNTIYF. The CDR3 nucleotides read TGCGCCAGCAGCCAAGAGATACAGGGGAGATGGGGAAACACCATATATTTT.